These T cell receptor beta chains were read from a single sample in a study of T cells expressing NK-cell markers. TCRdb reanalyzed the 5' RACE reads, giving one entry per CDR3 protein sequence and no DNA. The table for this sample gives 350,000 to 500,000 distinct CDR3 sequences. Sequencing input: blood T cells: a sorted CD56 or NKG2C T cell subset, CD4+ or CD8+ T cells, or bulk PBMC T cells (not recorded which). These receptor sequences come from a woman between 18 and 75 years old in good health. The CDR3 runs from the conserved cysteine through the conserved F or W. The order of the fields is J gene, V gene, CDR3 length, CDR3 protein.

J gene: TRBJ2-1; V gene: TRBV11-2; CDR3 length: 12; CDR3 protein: CASSHRPNEQFF
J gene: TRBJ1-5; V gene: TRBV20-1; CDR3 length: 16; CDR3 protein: CSARGAGDLGNQPQHF
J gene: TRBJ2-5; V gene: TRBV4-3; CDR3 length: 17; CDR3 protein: CASSLPDRGREQETQYF
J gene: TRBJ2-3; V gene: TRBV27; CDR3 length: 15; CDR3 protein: CASTEGWGRTDTQYF
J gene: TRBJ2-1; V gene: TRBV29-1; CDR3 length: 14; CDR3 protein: CSAEDGSSYNEQFF
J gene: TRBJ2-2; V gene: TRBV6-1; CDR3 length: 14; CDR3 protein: CASKGQGDTGELFF
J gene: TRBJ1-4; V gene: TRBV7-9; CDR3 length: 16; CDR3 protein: CASSSTAGAANEKLFF
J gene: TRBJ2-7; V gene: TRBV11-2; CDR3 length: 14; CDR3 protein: CASSLTSWSYEQYF
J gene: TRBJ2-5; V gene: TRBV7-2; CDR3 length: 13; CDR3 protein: CASSLPGTETQYF
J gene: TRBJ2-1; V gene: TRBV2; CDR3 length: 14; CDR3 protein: CASKLAIGYNEQFF
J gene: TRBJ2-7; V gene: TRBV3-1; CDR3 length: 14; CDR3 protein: CASSQERRRYEQYF
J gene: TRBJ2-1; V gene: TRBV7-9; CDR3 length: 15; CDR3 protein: CASSARLGTYNEQFF
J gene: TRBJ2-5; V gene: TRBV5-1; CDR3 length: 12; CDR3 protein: CASSLAGVVQYF
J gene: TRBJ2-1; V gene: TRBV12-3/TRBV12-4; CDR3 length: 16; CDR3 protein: CASSPLDGGGGDEQFF
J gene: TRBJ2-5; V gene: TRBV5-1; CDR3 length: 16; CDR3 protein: CASSLRLVGDKETQYF